What follows are 28 T cell receptor beta chains derived from one specimen sequenced in a study of shared clonotypes between healthy human individuals. Here immunoSEQ multiplex PCR was the method, and the copy in TCRdb shows in-frame clones only, minus some. The sample yields some 900,000 clones, approximately 80% seen once. Specimen: memory CD4+ T cells sorted from blood. Subset of the sample: CD45RA-negative fraction. The receptors come from a young man in good health.

The rearrangement joins TRBV5-4 to TRBJ2-7; 8 bases map to TRBD2. J was trimmed by 6 bases and V by 1 base; bases with no gene match: 0. The CDR3 is 12 amino acids. Germline CDR1 SGHNT, CDR2 YYREEE (reference sequence). CDR3 nucleotide sequence: TGTGCCAGCAGCTTGACTAGCGGCGAGCAGTACTTC. Translating it yields CASSLTSGEQYF.

The sample holds one count of this clone. V is TRBV7-2 and J is TRBJ2-5; D not resolved. The germline V and J ends were trimmed by 5 bases and 5 bases, with 18 bases remaining between them. Germline V CDR1 and CDR2: SGHTA, FQGNSA. This CDR3 has 15 amino acids. The CDR3 spells CASSVDGYTRETQYF. The CDR3 bases are TGTGCCAGCAGCGTAGACGGTTATACGAGGGAGACCCAGTACTTC.

The gene calls are TRBV2 and TRBJ2-2; D remains unclear. The germline V gene has CDR1 SNHLY and CDR2 FYNNEI. The CDR3 is made up of 14 amino acids. V was shortened by 9 bases and J by 4 bases, with 15 bases between the two germline ends. The CDR3 DNA reads as TGTGCCAGTACGAAAGCCTCCGGCACCGGGGAGCTGTTTTTT. Translation gives CASTKASGTGELFF.

The DNA for the CDR3 is TGTGCCAGCAGCTTGGCTTGGGGACGAGAGACCCAGTACTTC. Its translation is CASSLAWGRETQYF. V and J are TRBV5-5 and TRBJ2-5; D may match TRBD1 or TRBD2 (5 bases each). This CDR3 comprises 14 residues. With 0 bases removed from V and 4 bases from J, the gap between germline ends came to 10 bases. Germline V gives CDR1 SGHKS, CDR2 YYEKEE (reference sequence).

This clone was detected once. This chain connects TRBV6-5 to TRBJ1-2; D might be TRBD1 (6 bases). The V end lost 11 bases, the J end lost 3 bases, and 16 bases lay between the germline ends. The CDR3 runs to 13 residues. Germline CDR1 and CDR2: MNHEY and SVGAGI. The CDR3, as DNA: TGTGCCTGCCGGGGGCTTCAAGACTATGGCTACACCTTC. It encodes CACRGLQDYGYTF.

The chain has TRBV28 and TRBJ2-7; D not certain. Per germline, CDR1 MDHEN and CDR2 SYDVKM. Trimming shortened V by 3 bases and J by 1 base, and 7 bases separated the two germline ends. This CDR3 has 13 residues. DNA of the CDR3: TGTGCCAGCAGTTTTGTTTCTTCCTACGAGCAGTACTTC. It encodes CASSFVSSYEQYF.

The chain employs TRBV5-1 and TRBJ2-2, with a weak D call TRBD2 (5 bases). Looked up from germline, CDR1 is SGHRS and CDR2 is YFSETQ. The CDR3 spans 16 residues. V shed 4 bases and J shed 1 base, with 14 bases lying between them. The CDR3 coding sequence is TGCGCCAGCAGCACTATAGCGAACGTGAACACCGGGGAGCTGTTTTTT. Translation gives CASSTIANVNTGELFF.

V is TRBV5-1 and J is TRBJ1-1; D not resolved. Deletions cut 1 base from V and 1 base from J, with 5 bases between. Germline V lookup: CDR1 SGHRS, CDR2 YFSETQ. The CDR3 is 13 amino acids. The CDR3 region has the DNA TGCGCCAGCAGCTTGACCCCGAACACTGAAGCTTTCTTT. It yields the protein CASSLTPNTEAFF.

The CDR3 DNA reads TGCGCCAGCAGCCAAGGGGACGGGAGCGGCCTCGAGCAGTACTTC. Residues: CASSQGDGSGLEQYF. The rearrangement joins TRBV4-1 to TRBJ2-7, with D perhaps TRBD2 (6 bases). Trimming took 1 base from V and 6 from J, leaving 16 bases between them. The CDR3 covers 15 residues. The germline CDR1 and CDR2 sequences are MGHRA and YSYEKL.

The chain has TRBV30 and TRBJ1-6; 8 bases are shared with TRBD1. The germline gives CDR1 GTSNPN, CDR2 SVGIG (reference sequence). V shed 0 bases and J 9 bases; nucleotides not matched to a gene: 4. The CDR3 has 14 residues. This CDR3 reads CAWSVGQGRSPLHF. The CDR3 region has the DNA TGTGCCTGGAGTGTAGGACAGGGACGTTCACCCCTCCACTTT.

The CDR3 region is CASSSNLDQPQHF. The DNA for the CDR3 is TGTGCCAGCAGCTCCAACCTCGATCAGCCCCAGCATTTT. V usage is TRBV11-2 and J usage is TRBJ1-5; D ambiguous. This CDR3 is 13 amino acids long. Germline values: CDR1 SGHAT, CDR2 FQNNGV. V was trimmed by 4 bases and J by 5 bases, leaving 9 bases between them.

The chain employs TRBV19 and TRBJ2-7; D is unresolved. Germline V gene sequence: CDR1 LNHDA, CDR2 SQIVND (reference sequence). Trimming left V 3 bases short and J 0 bases short, with 12 bases between. This CDR3 is built from 15 residues. As DNA, the CDR3 is TGTGCCAGTAGTATTGGTGTGGGTAGCTCCTACGAGCAGTACTTC. Residues: CASSIGVGSSYEQYF.

J is TRBJ1-2 and V is TRBV28, with D unresolved. The germline CDR1 and CDR2 sequences are MDHEN and SYDVKM. The CDR3 runs 13 residues. The ends were cut back, 2 bases at V and 2 bases at J, with 6 bases in the middle. CDR3 sequence (DNA): TGTGCCAGCAGTTTAAAGAAAAACTATGGCTACACCTTC. Its translation is CASSLKKNYGYTF.

The chain has TRBV7-2 and TRBJ2-5; D uncertain. The germline V gene has CDR1 SGHTA and CDR2 FQGNSA. This CDR3 has 13 residues. The germline V and J ends were trimmed by 4 bases and 1 base, with 7 bases remaining between them. The CDR3 reads CASSSDLQETQYF. DNA for the CDR3: TGTGCCAGCAGCTCGGACCTCCAAGAGACCCAGTACTTC. Looking up the rest from reference TRBV7-2 and TRBJ2-5 gives the full variable domain: GAGVSQSPSNKVTEKGKDVELRCDPISGHTALYWYRQSLGQGLEFLIYFQGNSAPDKSGLPSDRFSAERTGGSVSTLTIQRTQQEDSAVYLCASSSDLQETQYFGPGTRLLVL.

CDR3 nucleotides: TGTGCCAGCAGTGAAGAGGGTTTTCGGAACGAGCAGTACTTC. Residues: CASSEEGFRNEQYF. V usage is TRBV2 and J usage is TRBJ2-7; D gene uncertain. Trimming took 1 base from V and 5 from J, leaving 12 bases between them. This CDR3 is built from 14 residues. Per the germline V gene, CDR1 is SNHLY and CDR2 is FYNNEI.

This chain connects TRBV6-1 to TRBJ2-1; 11 bases are a match to TRBD1. CDR1 and CDR2 (germline): MNHNS, SASEGT. The CDR3 consists of 15 residues. The junction had 2 bases not matched to a gene; V was cut back by 3 bases and J by 4 bases. The CDR3: CASSEDRGLYNEQFF. The DNA for the CDR3 is TGTGCCAGCAGTGAGGACAGGGGGCTGTACAATGAGCAGTTCTTC.

The V call is TRBV25-1, the J call TRBJ2-1; 7 nucleotides match TRBD1. Germline V gene data show CDR1 as MGHDK and CDR2 as SYGVNS. CDR3 length: 14 amino acids. With V trimmed by 8 bases and J by 9 bases, 13 bases remained unmatched. CDR3 in amino acids: CASQETGLRGEQFF. DNA for the CDR3: TGTGCCAGCCAGGAGACAGGGCTTCGAGGTGAGCAGTTCTTC.

This clone was counted only a few times. V and J are TRBV4-1 and TRBJ1-5; tentative D call: TRBD1 (5 bases). The V end lost 2 bases, the J end lost 3 bases, and 8 bases lay between the germline ends. Germline CDR1 reads MGHRA; CDR2 reads YSYEKL. The CDR3 totals 14 residues. CDR3 in amino acids: CASSQQGPNQPQHF. The CDR3 region has the DNA TGCGCCAGCAGCCAACAGGGTCCCAATCAGCCCCAGCATTTT.

The chain joins TRBV5-1 to TRBJ2-2; 9 bases match TRBD1. The germline V gene has CDR1 SGHRS and CDR2 YFSETQ. This CDR3 region has 14 residues. The ends lost 4 bases at V and 6 bases at J; junction bases unmatched: 4. The DNA for the CDR3 is TGCGCCAGCAGCCCCCGGACAGGGGCCGGGGAGCTGTTTTTT. It is translated as CASSPRTGAGELFF.

This clone was seen just once. The gene calls are TRBV2 and TRBJ2-3; the match to TRBD2 covers 12 bases. The CDR3 runs to 16 residues. The V segment lost 10 bases and the J segment 5 bases; nucleotides outside the gene matches: 13. Germline assignment: CDR1 SNHLY and CDR2 FYNNEI. The CDR3 sequence is CATSGRTSGKVDTQYF. In DNA, the CDR3 is TGTGCCACGTCGGGTAGGACTAGCGGGAAAGTAGATACGCAGTATTTT.

Remarks on this clone: Just one base apart from a much larger clone, this may be a read error. The same CDR3 arises from other DNA sequences in this sample as well. The chain uses TRBV27 and TRBJ2-5; TRBD2 aligns across 8 bases. Germline-derived CDR1 and CDR2 are MNHEY and SMNVEV (reference sequence). The CDR3 spans 16 residues. The CDR3 nucleotides read TGTGCCAGCATAGACCGAGCGGGAGCCATCGGGAAGACTCAGTACTTC. Protein product: CASIDRAGAIGKTQYF.

This chain connects TRBV5-1 to TRBJ2-7; 8 bases line up with TRBD2. The CDR3 totals 16 residues. Germline V gene lookup returns CDR1 SGHRS and CDR2 YFSETQ. V shed 0 bases and J 1 base; nucleotides not matched to a gene: 6. The CDR3 spells CASSLGPAGDSYEQYF. The CDR3 DNA is TGCGCCAGCAGCTTGGGTCCAGCGGGAGATTCCTACGAGCAGTACTTC.

For this clone: A much larger clonotype is one base distant, so this may be a read error. The V gene is TRBV12-2, the J gene TRBJ2-5; no DNA check was done on the table's D call, TRBD2. TRBV12-2 is termed a pseudogene. The CDR3 is 17 amino acids. The CDR3 loop is CASRLAQSGVSQETQYF. CDR3 bases: TGTGCAAGTCGCTTAGCGCAGAGCGGGGTGTCCCAAGAGACCCAGTACTTC.

The genes are TRBV14 and TRBJ1-2, with TRBD1 as a possible D gene (6 bases). Germline V CDR1 and CDR2: SGHDN, FVKESK. This CDR3 contains 15 residues. Between the trimmed V and J ends, which lost 3 bases and 4 bases, there was a span of 15 bases. CDR3 DNA: TGTGCCAGCAGCCATGGGCCAGGGGACTTCTATGGCTACACCTTC. The encoded protein is CASSHGPGDFYGYTF.

The chain employs TRBV4-3 and TRBJ1-2; 7 bases line up with TRBD1. Germline V gives CDR1 LGHNA, CDR2 YSLEER. The ends lost 1 base at V and 4 bases at J; junction bases unmatched: 3. The CDR3 loop spans 14 amino acids. CDR3 sequence: CASSQGTGAYGYTF. The CDR3 region has the DNA TGCGCCAGCAGCCAAGGGACAGGCGCCTATGGCTACACCTTC.

The chain couples TRBV28 to TRBJ2-1, with unresolved D. There are 16 residues in the CDR3. From germline, CDR1 is MDHEN and CDR2 SYDVKM. V was pared by 5 bases and J by 12 bases, with 26 bases between. The CDR3 DNA sequence: TGTGCCAGCAGTGTGCTCACGAGGACCCTCGGGCTAGGGCAGTTCTTC. It specifies CASSVLTRTLGLGQFF.

For this clone: This CDR3 is also generated by other DNA sequences in the sample. V usage is TRBV9 and J usage is TRBJ2-2; D is unresolved. CDR3 length: 14 amino acids. Trimming left V 2 bases short and J 0 bases short, with 5 bases between. Germline CDR1 SGDLS, CDR2 YYNGEE. The CDR3 loop is CASSVSTNTGELFF. The CDR3 region has the DNA TGTGCCAGCAGCGTTAGTACGAACACCGGGGAGCTGTTTTTT.

The V gene is TRBV11-2, the J gene TRBJ2-5; perhaps TRBD1 as D (5 bases). The CDR3 covers 15 residues. Per the germline V gene, CDR1 is SGHAT and CDR2 is FQNNGV. V was cut by 4 bases and J by 5 bases, with 17 bases left in between. CDR3 bases: TGTGCCAGCAGCTGGGGCAGAATTAGGAGTGAGACCCAGTACTTC. As protein: CASSWGRIRSETQYF. Based on the CDR3 plus reference TRBV11-2 and TRBJ2-5, the full variable domain is EAGVAQSPRYKIIEKRQSVAFWCNPISGHATLYWYQQILGQGPKLLIQFQNNGVVDDSQLPKDRFSAERLKGVDSTLKIQPAKLEDSAVYLCASSWGRIRSETQYFGPGTRLLVL.